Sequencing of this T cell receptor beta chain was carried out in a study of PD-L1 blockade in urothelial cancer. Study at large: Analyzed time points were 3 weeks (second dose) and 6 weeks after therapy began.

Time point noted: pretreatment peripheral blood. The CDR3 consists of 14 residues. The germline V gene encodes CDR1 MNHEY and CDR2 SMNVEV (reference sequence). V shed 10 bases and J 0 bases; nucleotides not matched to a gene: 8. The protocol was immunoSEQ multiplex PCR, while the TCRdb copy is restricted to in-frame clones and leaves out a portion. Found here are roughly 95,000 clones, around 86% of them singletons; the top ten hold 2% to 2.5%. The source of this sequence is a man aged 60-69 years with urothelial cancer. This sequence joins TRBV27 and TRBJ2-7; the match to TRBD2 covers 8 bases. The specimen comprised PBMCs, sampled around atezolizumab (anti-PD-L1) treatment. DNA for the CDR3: TGTGCCACCACAAGCGGGGGCCGCTCCTACGAGCAGTACTTC. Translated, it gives CATTSGGRSYEQYF.